The rows below give T cell receptor beta chains drawn from one sample of a study of long-term antiretroviral therapy in people with HIV. TCRdb's copy holds only in-frame clones and misses some; the assay was immunoSEQ multiplex PCR. The sample lists about 15,000 clones; 78% were seen once. The sample consisted of unsorted PBMCs, taken more than 3.1 years after starting antiretroviral therapy. These receptors were obtained from a woman aged 40-49 years with HIV. The CDR3 runs from the conserved cysteine through the conserved F or W. The D gene is left open where the match is weak. Clone size is shown for a subset of rows, as once, few, many or a class of expanded clone.

D	V	size	J	CDR3	DNA
-	TRBV7-2	-	TRBJ1-1	CASSLYTNTEAFF	TGTGCCAGCAGCTTATACACAAACACTGAAGCTTTCTTT
-	TRBV5-1	-	TRBJ1-3	CASSLEGTISGNTIYF	TGCGCCAGCAGCTTGGAGGGCACCATCTCTGGAAACACCATATATTTT
-	TRBV6-6	-	TRBJ1-1	CAASSLGGVRNTEAFF	TGTGCCGCCTCCAGTTTAGGAGGCGTCCGGAACACTGAAGCTTTCTTT
TRBD1	TRBV19	-	TRBJ2-1	CASRQPGGAYNEQFF	TGTGCCAGTAGGCAACCAGGGGGCGCGTACAATGAGCAGTTCTTC
-	TRBV5-5	-	TRBJ1-5	CASSLEAGIAQHF	TGTGCCAGCAGCTTGGAGGCAGGGATAGCCCAGCATTTT
-	TRBV25-1	once	TRBJ2-4	CASSETPNKNIQYF	TGTGCCAGCAGTGAAACACCGAACAAAAACATTCAGTACTTC
-	TRBV6-5	-	TRBJ1-1	CASSYSGKQFPAAFF	TGTGCCAGCAGTTACTCGGGCAAACAATTCCCGGCGGCTTTCTTT
TRBD1	TRBV28	-	TRBJ2-7	CASSLGTAYEQYF	TGTGCCAGCAGTTTGGGGACAGCCTACGAGCAGTACTTC
-	TRBV7-9	-	TRBJ1-2	CASSRRDIDGYTF	TGTGCCAGCAGCCGCCGGGACATTGATGGCTACACCTTC
-	TRBV5-5	-	TRBJ1-3	CASNLQGPGNTIYF	TGTGCCAGCAACCTACAGGGTCCTGGAAACACCATATATTTT
-	TRBV18	-	TRBJ1-2	CASSTGFQGANYGYTF	TGTGCCAGCTCAACGGGCTTTCAGGGAGCTAACTATGGCTACACCTTC
-	TRBV6-6	-	TRBJ1-1	CAAASGGANTEAFF	TGTGCCGCCGCCTCGGGGGGCGCGAACACTGAAGCTTTCTTT
TRBD1	TRBV27	-	TRBJ1-6	CASNVDQGASSPLHF	TGTGCCAGCAACGTTGATCAGGGGGCGAGTTCACCCCTCCACTTT
TRBD1	TRBV5-1	-	TRBJ1-2	CASSSLPGQNYGYTF	TGCGCCAGCAGCTCCCTCCCGGGACAGAACTATGGCTACACCTTC
-	TRBV7-9	-	TRBJ1-2	CASSFSDPSGYTF	TGTGCCAGCAGTTTTTCGGACCCGAGTGGCTACACCTTC